This TCR beta chain was sequenced in a study of blood T cell repertoires in COVID-19. Whole-study context: Two negative PCRs, clearance, or symptom resolution characterized the recovered Cohort 3 donors. Researchers got acute and convalescent COVID-19 samples from the United States, Italy and Spain. Sources were T cells, B-cell-depleted T cells, or PBMCs; the material itself was cDNA or gDNA.

Trimming pared 6 bases from V and 0 bases from J, leaving 17 bases between. This CDR3 contains 16 residues. Germline CDR1 is MGHDK and CDR2 is SYGVNS. Source study methods: From reference gene primer amplification, estimates of nucleated cell counts were derived. Measured with immunoSEQ multiplex PCR; TCRdb has only the in-frame clones, and not every one. The DNA was the basis for D and trimming; V, J and clone size are from that table. The table has 350,000 to 450,000 clones, more than 70% seen once. V usage is TRBV25-1 and J usage is TRBJ1-1; TRBD1 might be the D (6 bases). This receptor was identified in a middle-aged man in a cohort exposed to, infected with or recovered from COVID-19 (not recorded which). The material sequenced was PBMCs or T cells enriched from blood (not recorded which). The CDR3 sequence is CASRSQGRYVNTEAFF. CDR3 DNA sequence: TGTGCCAGCAGGTCACAGGGTCGGTACGTGAACACTGAAGCTTTCTTT.